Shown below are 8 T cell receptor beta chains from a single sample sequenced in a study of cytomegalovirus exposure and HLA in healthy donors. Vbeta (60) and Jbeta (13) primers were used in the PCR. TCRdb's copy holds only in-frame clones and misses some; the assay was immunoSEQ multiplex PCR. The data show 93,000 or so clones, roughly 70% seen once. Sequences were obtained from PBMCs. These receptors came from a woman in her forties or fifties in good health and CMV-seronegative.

CDR3 protein: CASSRQNPGTGNTIYF. For the CDR3, the DNA is TGTGCCAGCAGCCGTCAAAATCCCGGGACTGGAAACACCATATATTTT. The chain carries TRBV7-9 and TRBJ1-3; D ambiguous. Germline V gene lookup returns CDR1 SEHNR and CDR2 FQNEAQ (reference sequence). This CDR3 is 16 amino acids long. V lost 5 bases, J lost 2 bases, and 16 bases lay in between.

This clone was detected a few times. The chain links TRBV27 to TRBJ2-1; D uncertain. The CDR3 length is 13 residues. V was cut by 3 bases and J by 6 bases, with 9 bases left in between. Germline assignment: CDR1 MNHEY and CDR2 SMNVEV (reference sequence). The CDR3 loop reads CASSFGPINEQFF. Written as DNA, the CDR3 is TGTGCCAGCAGTTTCGGTCCGATCAATGAGCAGTTCTTC.

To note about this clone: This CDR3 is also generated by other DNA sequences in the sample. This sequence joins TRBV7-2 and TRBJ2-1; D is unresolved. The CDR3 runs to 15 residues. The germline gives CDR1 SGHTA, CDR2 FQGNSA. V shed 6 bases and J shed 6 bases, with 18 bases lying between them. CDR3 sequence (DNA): TGTGCCAGCAGTCCTGGGTCGGGTAGTTTCAATGAGCAGTTCTTC. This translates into CASSPGSGSFNEQFF.

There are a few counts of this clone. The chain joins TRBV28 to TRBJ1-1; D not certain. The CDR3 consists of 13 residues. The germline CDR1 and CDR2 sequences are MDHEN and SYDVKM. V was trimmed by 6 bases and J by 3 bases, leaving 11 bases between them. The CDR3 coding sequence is TGTGCCAGCAGGTCTACCCTATACACTGAAGCTTTCTTT. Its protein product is CASRSTLYTEAFF.

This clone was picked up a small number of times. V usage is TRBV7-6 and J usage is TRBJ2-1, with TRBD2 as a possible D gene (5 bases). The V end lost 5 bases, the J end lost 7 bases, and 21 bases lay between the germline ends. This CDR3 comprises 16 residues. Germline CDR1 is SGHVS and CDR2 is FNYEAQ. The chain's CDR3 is CASSPLGVTDPNEQFF. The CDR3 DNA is TGTGCCAGCAGCCCTCTCGGGGTAACTGACCCAAATGAGCAGTTCTTC.

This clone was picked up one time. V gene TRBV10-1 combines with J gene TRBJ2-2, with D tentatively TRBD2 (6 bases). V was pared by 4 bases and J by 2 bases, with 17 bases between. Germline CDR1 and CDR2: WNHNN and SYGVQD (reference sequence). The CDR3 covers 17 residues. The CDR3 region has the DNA TGCGCCAGCAGTGGAGGTTGGGTAGCGGTAAACACCGGGGAGCTGTTTTTT. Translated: CASSGGWVAVNTGELFF.

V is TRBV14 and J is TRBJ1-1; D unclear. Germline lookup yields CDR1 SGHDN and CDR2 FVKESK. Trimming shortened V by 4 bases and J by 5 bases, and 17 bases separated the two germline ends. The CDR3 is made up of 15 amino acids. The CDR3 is CASSPLGGVGTEAFF. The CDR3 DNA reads TGTGCCAGCAGCCCGCTGGGCGGGGTAGGAACTGAAGCTTTCTTT. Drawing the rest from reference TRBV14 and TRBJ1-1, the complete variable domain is EAGVTQFPSHSVIEKGQTVTLRCDPISGHDNLYWYRRVMGKEIKFLLHFVKESKQDESGMPNNRFLAERTGGTYSTLKVQPAELEDSGVYFCASSPLGGVGTEAFFGQGTRLTVV.

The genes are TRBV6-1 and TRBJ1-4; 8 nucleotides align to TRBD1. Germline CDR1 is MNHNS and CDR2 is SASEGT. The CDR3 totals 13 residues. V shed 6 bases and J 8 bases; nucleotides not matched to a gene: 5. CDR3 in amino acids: CASRGTGIEKLFF. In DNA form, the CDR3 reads TGTGCCAGCAGAGGGACAGGTATCGAAAAACTGTTTTTT.